The next 2 T cell receptor beta chains were all read from a single sample in a study of CD8+ T cells in alopecia areata. The sequencing template was cDNA reverse transcribed from extracted RNA. Method: immunoSEQ multiplex PCR; TCRdb's copy keeps in-frame clones and lacks some. The top ten clones hold just under 30% of a sample with fewer than 150,000 clones, roughly 50% of them seen once. The treatment here: oral pan-JAK inhibitor, 5-10 mg twice daily. The sample here was CD8+ T cells sorted from blood, taken at week 4, from a patient treated with tofacitinib. The origin of the receptors is a human donor with alopecia areata.

This clone appeared a few times. The rearrangement uses TRBV30 and TRBJ1-1; no definite D call. V was clipped by 2 bases and J by 2 bases, with 6 bases between them. The CDR3 runs to 12 residues. Germline CDR1 reads GTSNPN; CDR2 reads SVGIG (reference sequence). CDR3 sequence reads: CAWSWGNTEAFF. The CDR3 DNA reads as TGTGCCTGGAGTTGGGGAAACACTGAAGCTTTCTTT.

This clone appeared a single time. The genes are TRBV2 and TRBJ2-5; 7 bases match TRBD1. The length of the CDR3 is 14 residues. V trimming: 1 base; J trimming: 5 bases; junction bases outside the gene matches: 4. Germline CDR1 reads SNHLY; CDR2 reads FYNNEI. The CDR3 protein is CASSEEGGLETQYF. As DNA, the CDR3 is TGTGCCAGCAGTGAAGAAGGGGGCTTGGAGACCCAGTACTTC.